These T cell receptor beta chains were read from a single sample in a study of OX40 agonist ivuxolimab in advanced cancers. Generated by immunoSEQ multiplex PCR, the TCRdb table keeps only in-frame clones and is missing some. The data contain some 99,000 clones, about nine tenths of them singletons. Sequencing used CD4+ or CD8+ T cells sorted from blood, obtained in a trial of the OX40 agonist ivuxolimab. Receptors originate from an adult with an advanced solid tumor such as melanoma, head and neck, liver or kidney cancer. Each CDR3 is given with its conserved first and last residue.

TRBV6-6 CASSYQGNEQYF
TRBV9 CASSVEGTSGNTIYF
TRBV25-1 CASSETEGTVGNTIYF
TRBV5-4 CASSLDRGYAEKLFF
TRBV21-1 CASPEGRLSYEQYF
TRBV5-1 CASSLDDFEQYF
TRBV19 CASSNTGLAADTQYF
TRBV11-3 CASSLGTALNEQFF
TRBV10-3 CAISEEGGKNTEAFF
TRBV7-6 CASSATSGRAGEQYF
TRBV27 CASSLWGNEQYF
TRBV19 CASSIGDFYYTGELFF
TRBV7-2 CASSLEGVKNTEAFF
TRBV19 CASSPGLAGGEETQYF
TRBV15 CATSRETGTTYGYTF
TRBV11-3 CASSPRQGGSRSYEQYF
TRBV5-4 CASSADSYSDTQYF
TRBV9 CASSPGTGGPDTQYF
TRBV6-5 CASTGDPSTDTQYF
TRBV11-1 CASSWGQGLNTEAFF
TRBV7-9 CASRARASSTEKLFF
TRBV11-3 CASSLYGDTEAFF
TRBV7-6 CASSSRTARNQPQHF
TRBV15 CATSRDRGHNEQFF
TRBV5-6 CASSSYYGRAHEQYF
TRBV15 CATKLGSGGPYEQYF
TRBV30 CAWTPLGTYGYTF
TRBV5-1 CASSVDWGTNTGELFF
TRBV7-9 CASSLVASPNSPLHF
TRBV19 CASGNRVDYGYTF
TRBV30 CAWKAGSGEKLFF
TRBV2 CASLPASSYNEQFF
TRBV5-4 CASSPMLAKTTDTQYF
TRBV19 CASSMDGLRGLYGYTF
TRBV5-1 CASSLELATNEKLFF
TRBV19 CASSIGEGAATDTQYF
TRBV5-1 CASSLTGGEDTQYF
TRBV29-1 CSVRQGNTEAFF
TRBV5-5 CASSLFAGHYGYTF
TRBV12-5 CASPLTEAPQETQYF
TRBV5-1 CASSVATEALPLPKNIQYF
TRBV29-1 CSVALSYEQYF
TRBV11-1 CASSHSGGQPQHF
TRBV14 CASSQLVQGADTIYF
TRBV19 CASSISRDNEKLFF
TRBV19 CASSKTAPSANEQFF
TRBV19 CASSSQGGSYEQYF
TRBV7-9 CASSFQTDSYEQYF